Below, 19 T cell receptor beta chains from the same sample are listed, as sequenced in a study of T-cell memory formation after mild COVID-19. In TCRdb, the 5' RACE reads were re-called with MiXCR into one record per CDR3 protein. The profile covers 250,000 to 350,000 distinct CDR3 sequences, with roughly 15% appearing a single time and about a fifth taken by the ten largest. The source material was PBMCs or a T cell subset sorted from them (not recorded which). Source of these receptors: a man between 18 and 29 years old who had mild COVID-19 (a few samples of this study predate the infection). Cell type and time point are not known.

Ten or more counts support this clonotype. This chain joins TRBV6-2 or TRBV6-3 and TRBJ1-1; D not resolved. V was cut by 2 bases and J by 7 bases, with 11 bases left in between. Per germline, CDR1 MNHEY and CDR2 SVGEGT. This CDR3 comprises 13 residues. CDR3 sequence reads: CASSYGLSSEAFF. The CDR3 DNA is TGTGCCAGCAGTTACGGTCTAAGCAGTGAAGCTTTCTTT.

This clonotype was detected a few times. This sequence joins TRBV9 and TRBJ2-1; D is uncertain. Germline values: CDR1 SGDLS, CDR2 YYNGEE. With 9 bases removed from V and 2 bases from J, the gap between germline ends came to 15 bases. CDR3 length equals 14 residues. The CDR3 DNA reads TGTGCCAACCAGCATATGGTACCCTACAATGAGCAGTTCTTC. It codes for CANQHMVPYNEQFF. Drawing the rest from reference TRBV9 and TRBJ2-1, the complete variable domain is DSGVTQTPKHLITATGQRVTLRCSPRSGDLSVYWYQQSLDQGLQFLIQYYNGEERAKGNILERFSAQQFPDLHSELNLSSLELGDSALYFCANQHMVPYNEQFFGPGTRLTVL.

The V and J genes are TRBV27 and TRBJ1-1, with D tentatively TRBD1 (6 bases). V lost 0 bases and J 5 bases, leaving 19 bases between the germline ends. This CDR3 comprises 17 residues. Germline lookup yields CDR1 MNHEY and CDR2 SMNVEV (reference sequence). The CDR3 loop is CASSLSIFTGLGTEAFF. DNA of the CDR3: TGTGCCAGCAGTTTATCGATCTTTACAGGGCTGGGAACTGAAGCTTTCTTT.

J is TRBJ1-5 and V is TRBV2, with no clear D. Deletions cut 0 bases from V and 2 bases from J, with 11 bases between. The CDR3 is 16 amino acids. CDR1 SNHLY and CDR2 FYNNEI come from the germline V gene. CDR3 in DNA: TGTGCCAGCAGTGAAGCGCCCCTTTGGGGCAATCAGCCCCAGCATTTT. Protein product: CASSEAPLWGNQPQHF.

This clonotype was found a few times. The V and J genes are TRBV20-1 and TRBJ2-7, with 7 bases aligning to TRBD1. Germline CDR1 and CDR2: DFQATT and SNEGSKA (reference sequence). V trimming: 0 bases; J trimming: 4 bases; junction bases outside the gene matches: 12. This CDR3 has 16 amino acids. Here the CDR3 DNA reads TGCAGTGCTAGAGATTTGAGGGGGCGTAATGGGTACGAGCAGTACGTC. This gives the protein CSARDLRGRNGYEQYV.

This clonotype was picked up a small number of times. J is TRBJ1-1 and V is TRBV7-9; possible D gene TRBD1, 6 bases. The CDR3 is 18 residues long. Germline V lookup: CDR1 SEHNR, CDR2 FQNEAQ (reference sequence). Trimming shortened V by 6 bases and J by 0 bases, and 23 bases separated the two germline ends. The CDR3 reads CASRPGHSNGGMNTEAFF. The CDR3 coding sequence is TGTGCCAGCAGGCCGGGACATTCCAATGGGGGAATGAACACTGAAGCTTTCTTT.

V and J are TRBV5-5 and TRBJ1-6; D not resolved. This CDR3 comprises 14 residues. Trimming stripped 3 bases from V and 4 bases from J, with 8 bases between. CDR1 and CDR2 (germline): SGHKS, YYEKEE (reference sequence). The CDR3 bases are TGTGCCAGCAGCTCGGGAGGTTATAATTCACCCCTCCACTTT. This codes for CASSSGGYNSPLHF.

Ten or more counts support this clonotype. V and J are TRBV4-3 and TRBJ2-1; no reliable D call. The length of the CDR3 is 15 residues. Between the trimmed V and J ends, which lost 0 bases and 0 bases, there was a span of 6 bases. From germline, CDR1 is LGHNA and CDR2 YSLEER. The CDR3 nucleotides read TGCGCCAGCAGCCAAGATGGGTACTCCTACAATGAGCAGTTCTTC. Amino acids: CASSQDGYSYNEQFF.

This clonotype was counted only a few times. The chain carries TRBV6-2 or TRBV6-3 and TRBJ1-3; D remains unclear. Trimming removed 6 bases from V and 0 bases from J, with 12 bases in between. This CDR3 has 15 amino acids. Germline V gene sequence: CDR1 MNHEY, CDR2 SVGEGT. CDR3: CASRTGRNSGNTIYF. The CDR3 DNA follows: TGTGCCAGCAGAACCGGACGGAACTCTGGAAACACCATATATTTT.

J is TRBJ2-3 and V is TRBV7-9; 10 nucleotides line up with TRBD2. The CDR3 consists of 16 residues. Trimming removed 4 bases from V and 0 bases from J; junction bases left unmatched: 4. The germline V gene has CDR1 SEHNR and CDR2 FQNEAQ (reference sequence). The CDR3 spells CASSSKLAGSTDTQYF. CDR3 coding DNA: TGTGCCAGCAGCTCCAAACTAGCGGGGAGCACAGATACGCAGTATTTT.

This clonotype was detected ten times or more. The V and J genes are TRBV29-1 and TRBJ2-3; tentatively, D is TRBD2 (6 bases). V lost 6 bases and J lost 1, with 8 bases in between. The CDR3 spans 12 residues. Germline V gene sequence: CDR1 SQVTM, CDR2 ANQGSEA. The CDR3 region is CSVGTRTDTQYF. The CDR3 nucleotides are TGCAGCGTGGGGACTCGCACAGATACGCAGTATTTT.

The V gene is TRBV6-2 or TRBV6-3, the J gene TRBJ2-3, with D tentatively TRBD1 (6 bases). Trimming left V 6 bases short and J 1 base short, with 14 bases between. The CDR3 runs to 15 residues. Germline-derived CDR1 and CDR2 are MNHEY and SVGEGT. The CDR3 region is CASSPQGRGTDTQYF. DNA for the CDR3: TGTGCCAGCAGCCCTCAGGGGCGCGGCACAGATACGCAGTATTTT.

This clonotype was counted between two and nine times. The chain employs TRBV24-1 and TRBJ1-2; TRBD1 matches 7 bases. After removal of 3 bases from V and 4 bases from J, the junction contained 4 bases not matched to a gene. This CDR3 spans 14 amino acids. CDR1 is KGHDR, CDR2 SFDVKD, per germline. CDR3 nucleotides: TGTGCCACCAGTGATCAGGGACAGCTCTATGGCTACACCTTC. It specifies CATSDQGQLYGYTF.

The chain is built from TRBV11-2 and TRBJ2-7; 7 bases agree with TRBD2. Germline CDR1 SGHAT, CDR2 FQNNGV. CDR3 size: 15 residues. V trimming: 1 base; J trimming: 2 bases; junction bases outside the gene matches: 5. The DNA of the CDR3 is TGTGCCAGCAGCTTAGTGGGGGGGGGTACCTACGAGCAGTACTTC. Its translation: CASSLVGGGTYEQYF.

The gene calls are TRBV7-8 and TRBJ2-2, with 7 bases aligning to TRBD1. The germline gives CDR1 SGHVS, CDR2 FQNEAQ. The CDR3 is 15 amino acids. V shed 5 bases, J shed 7 bases, and the junction held 10 bases outside the gene matches. The CDR3 is CASSRTGRGIGELFF. DNA for the CDR3: TGTGCCAGCAGCCGGACAGGACGGGGTATCGGGGAGCTGTTTTTT.

This chain connects TRBV4-2 to TRBJ2-3; the D gene is possibly TRBD1 (7 bases). V lost 0 bases, J lost 4 bases, and 14 bases lay in between. The CDR3 runs to 16 residues. Looked up from germline, CDR1 is LGHNA and CDR2 is YNFKEQ. The chain's CDR3 is CASSQDGGGGADTQYF. The CDR3 DNA is TGTGCCAGCAGCCAAGATGGAGGGGGCGGAGCAGATACGCAGTATTTT.

This clonotype appeared a few times. The chain employs TRBV3-1 and TRBJ2-2; no clear D. The V end lost 5 bases, the J end lost 4 bases, and 11 bases lay between the germline ends. Germline assignment: CDR1 LGHDT and CDR2 YNNKEL (reference sequence). The CDR3 is made up of 14 amino acids. CDR3 in amino acids: CASSGVALTGELFF. The CDR3 region has the DNA TGTGCCAGCAGCGGGGTCGCCCTCACCGGGGAGCTGTTTTTT.

This clonotype occurred a few times. The gene calls are TRBV12-3 or TRBV12-4 and TRBJ2-7; the D call may be TRBD1 or TRBD2 (6 bases each). The CDR3 spans 14 residues. Trimming shortened V by 4 bases and J by 4 bases, and 14 bases separated the two germline ends. In DNA, the CDR3 is TGTGCCAGCAGTTGGGGGGCCCTCTCATACGAGCAGTACTTC. Translation: CASSWGALSYEQYF.

The rearrangement links TRBV27 to TRBJ1-1, with TRBD1 identical over 8 bases. Trimming removed 6 bases from V and 1 base from J; junction bases left unmatched: 7. CDR1 and CDR2 from the germline V gene are MNHEY and SMNVEV (reference sequence). CDR3 length: 15 residues. The CDR3 is CASRLTGTGNTEAFF. For the CDR3, the DNA is TGTGCCAGCAGGCTCACCGGGACAGGGAACACTGAAGCTTTCTTT.